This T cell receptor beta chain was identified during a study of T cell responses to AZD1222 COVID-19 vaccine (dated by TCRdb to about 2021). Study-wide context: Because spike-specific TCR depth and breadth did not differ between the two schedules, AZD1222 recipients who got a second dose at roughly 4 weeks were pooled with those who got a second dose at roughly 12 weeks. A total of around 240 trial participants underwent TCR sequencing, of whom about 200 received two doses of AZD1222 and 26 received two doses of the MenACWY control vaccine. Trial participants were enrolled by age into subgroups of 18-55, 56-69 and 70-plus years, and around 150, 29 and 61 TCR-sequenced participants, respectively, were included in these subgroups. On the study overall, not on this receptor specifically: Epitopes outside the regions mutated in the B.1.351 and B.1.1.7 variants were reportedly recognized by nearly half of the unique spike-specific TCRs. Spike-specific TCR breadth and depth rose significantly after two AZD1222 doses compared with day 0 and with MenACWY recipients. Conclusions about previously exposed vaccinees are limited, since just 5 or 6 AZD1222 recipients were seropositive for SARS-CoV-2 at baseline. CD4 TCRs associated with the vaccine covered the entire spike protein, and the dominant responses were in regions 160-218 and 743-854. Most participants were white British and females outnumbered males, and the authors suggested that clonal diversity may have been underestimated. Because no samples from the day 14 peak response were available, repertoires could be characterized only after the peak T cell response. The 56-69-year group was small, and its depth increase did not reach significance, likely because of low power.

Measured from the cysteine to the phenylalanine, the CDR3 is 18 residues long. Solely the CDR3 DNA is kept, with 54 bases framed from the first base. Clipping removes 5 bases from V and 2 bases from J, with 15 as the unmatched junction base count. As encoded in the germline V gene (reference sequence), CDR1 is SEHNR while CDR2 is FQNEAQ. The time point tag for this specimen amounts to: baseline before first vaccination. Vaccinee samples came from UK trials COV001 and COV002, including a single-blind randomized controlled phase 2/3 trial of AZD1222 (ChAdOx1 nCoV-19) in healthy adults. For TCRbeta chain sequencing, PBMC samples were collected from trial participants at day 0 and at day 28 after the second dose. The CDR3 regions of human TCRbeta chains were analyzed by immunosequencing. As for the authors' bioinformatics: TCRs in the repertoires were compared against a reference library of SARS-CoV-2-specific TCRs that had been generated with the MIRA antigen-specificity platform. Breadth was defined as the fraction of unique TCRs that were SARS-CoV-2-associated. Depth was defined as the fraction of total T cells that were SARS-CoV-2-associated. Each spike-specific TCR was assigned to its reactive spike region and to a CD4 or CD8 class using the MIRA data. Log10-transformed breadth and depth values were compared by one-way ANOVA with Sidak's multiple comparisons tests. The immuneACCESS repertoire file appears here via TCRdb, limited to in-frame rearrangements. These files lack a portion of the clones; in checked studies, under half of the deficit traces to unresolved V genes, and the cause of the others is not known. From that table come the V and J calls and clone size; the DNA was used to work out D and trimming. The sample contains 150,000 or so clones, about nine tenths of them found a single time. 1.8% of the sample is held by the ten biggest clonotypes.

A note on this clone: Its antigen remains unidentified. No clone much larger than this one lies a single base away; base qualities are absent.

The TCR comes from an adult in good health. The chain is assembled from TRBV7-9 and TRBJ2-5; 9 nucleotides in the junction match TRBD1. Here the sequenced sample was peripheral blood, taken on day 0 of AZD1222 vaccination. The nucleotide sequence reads TGTGCCAGCAGCCGGGACAGGGCCTATGCACCCTTTCAAGAGACCCAGTACTTC. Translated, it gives CASSRDRAYAPFQETQYF.